The T cell receptor beta chain under discussion was sequenced for a study of blood T cell repertoires in COVID-19. About the research overall: PBMCs, B-cell-depleted T cells, or T cells provided the cDNA or gDNA that made up the material.

Study processing details: Estimates of nucleated cell counts were drawn from the amplification of reference gene primers. Assay: immunoSEQ multiplex PCR; the TCRdb copy retains only in-frame clones and omits some. V and J calls and clone size come straight from that table; D and trimming were deduced from the DNA. Among about 200,000 clones, roughly 90% were seen once, and the ten largest hold around 1.5%. The germline V and J ends were trimmed by 3 bases and 0 bases, with 4 bases remaining between them. Germline V gives CDR1 MNHEY, CDR2 SMNVEV (reference sequence). The CDR3 loop spans 13 amino acids.

The gene calls are TRBV27 and TRBJ2-3; no clear D. Input material: peripheral blood. This TCR was sampled from a man between 18 and 35 years old with active or convalescent COVID-19. CDR3 DNA: TGTGCCAGCAGTTTCTCTAGCACAGATACGCAGTATTTT. Encoded protein: CASSFSSTDTQYF.